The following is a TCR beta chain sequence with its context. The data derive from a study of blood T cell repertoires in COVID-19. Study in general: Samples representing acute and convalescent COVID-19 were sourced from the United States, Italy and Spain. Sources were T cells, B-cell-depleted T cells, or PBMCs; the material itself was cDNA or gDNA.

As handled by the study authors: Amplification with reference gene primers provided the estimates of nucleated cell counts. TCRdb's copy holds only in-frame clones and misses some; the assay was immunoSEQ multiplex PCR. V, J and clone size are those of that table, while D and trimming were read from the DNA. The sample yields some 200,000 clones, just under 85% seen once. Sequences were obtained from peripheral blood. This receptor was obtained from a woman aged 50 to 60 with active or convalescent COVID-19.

CDR3 bases: TGTGCCACCAATCCAGGTCCCCATGGCTACACCTTC. It specifies CATNPGPHGYTF. This chain connects TRBV10-3 to TRBJ1-2, with D unresolved. V lost 10 bases and J 6 bases, leaving 15 bases between the germline ends. This CDR3 contains 12 residues. Germline V gene lookup returns CDR1 ENHRY and CDR2 SYGVKD.